This passage covers 14 T cell receptor beta chains from one sample sequenced in a study of CD8+ T cells in alopecia areata. CD4+ cells of roughly five patients were further sorted as CD25+CD127-. RNA extraction was followed by reverse transcription into cDNA, which acted as the sequencing template. Produced via immunoSEQ multiplex PCR; TCRdb's table is partial and in-frame only. The table has about 14,000 clones, roughly three fifths seen once. Sequencing used CD4+ Tregs sorted from blood. The receptors were gathered from a human donor with alopecia areata.

The chain employs TRBV19 and TRBJ2-7; possible D gene TRBD2, 6 bases. The CDR3 spans 16 residues. V lost 3 bases and J lost 5, with 20 bases in between. Per the germline V gene, CDR1 is LNHDA and CDR2 is SQIVND (reference sequence). CDR3 nucleotide sequence: TGTGCCAGTAGTATCCCTGGACTAAATGTGGACAACGAGCAGTACTTC. It yields the protein CASSIPGLNVDNEQYF.

This clone was seen a single time. The chain combines TRBV6-5 with TRBJ1-1; D is possibly TRBD1 (5 bases). V was cut by 5 bases and J by 1 base, with 11 bases left in between. The CDR3 is 14 residues long. CDR1 is MNHEY and CDR2 is SVGAGI in the germline V gene. CDR3 region: CASSQRQTNTEAFF. The CDR3 DNA reads as TGTGCCAGCAGTCAAAGACAGACGAACACTGAAGCTTTCTTT.

This sequence joins TRBV14 and TRBJ2-7; D is unresolved. The CDR3 runs to 16 residues. V gave up 10 bases and J gave up 2 bases, with 24 bases separating them. The germline V gene encodes CDR1 SGHDN and CDR2 FVKESK. The CDR3 DNA follows: TGTGCCACCAAAATAATGGGCCGAAAGCAGGCCTACGAGCAGTACTTC. It encodes CATKIMGRKQAYEQYF.

This chain uses TRBV28 with TRBJ2-7; the D gene is possibly TRBD1 (5 bases). This CDR3 comprises 14 residues. The germline V and J ends were trimmed by 3 bases and 2 bases, with 11 bases remaining between them. Per the germline V gene, CDR1 is MDHEN and CDR2 is SYDVKM. The CDR3 DNA reads as TGTGCCAGCAGTTTCCTAGGGGAAACCTACGAGCAGTACTTC. Translation: CASSFLGETYEQYF.

The V and J genes are TRBV28 and TRBJ1-5; a possible D gene is TRBD1 (6 bases). CDR1 is MDHEN and CDR2 is SYDVKM in the germline V gene. The CDR3 covers 12 residues. V was pared by 10 bases and J by 3 bases, with 10 bases between. CDR3 sequence: CATRQVNQPQHF. As DNA, the CDR3 is TGTGCCACCCGACAGGTCAATCAGCCCCAGCATTTT.

The CDR3 sequence is CASTPGRNSPLHF. CDR3 nucleotide sequence: TGTGCCAGCACCCCGGGTAGGAATTCACCCCTCCACTTT. The chain has TRBV6-1 and TRBJ1-6; D is unclear. Trimming removed 7 bases from V and 7 bases from J, with 11 bases in between. The germline V gene encodes CDR1 MNHNS and CDR2 SASEGT. The CDR3 contains 13 residues.

The rearrangement uses TRBV9 and TRBJ1-3; D possibly corresponds to TRBD1 (5 bases). CDR1 is SGDLS, CDR2 YYNGEE, per germline. The CDR3 has 13 amino acids. V was pared by 4 bases and J by 4 bases, with 9 bases between. The CDR3 sequence: CASSRQYGNTIYF. Here the CDR3 DNA reads TGTGCCAGCAGCCGACAGTACGGAAACACCATATATTTT.

On this clone itself: The junction does not match germline at one end; this may be a read error. The chain carries TRBV28 and TRBJ2-4; 11 bases agree with TRBD2. The CDR3 has 12 amino acids. The germline CDR1 and CDR2 sequences are MDHEN and SYDVKM. CDR3 in amino acids: CASIPLAGVLDF. CDR3 bases: TGTGCCAGCATTCCACTAGCGGGAGTCTTGGACTTC.

The chain carries TRBV5-1 and TRBJ1-1; a possible D gene is TRBD1 (5 bases). Between the trimmed V and J ends, which lost 1 base and 4 bases, there was a span of 8 bases. Germline V lookup: CDR1 SGHRS, CDR2 YFSETQ. This CDR3 region has 13 residues. CDR3: CASSLQGSTEAFF. The CDR3 nucleotides read TGCGCCAGCAGCTTGCAGGGATCCACTGAAGCTTTCTTT.

V gene TRBV19 combines with J gene TRBJ1-2; no clear D. From germline, CDR1 is LNHDA and CDR2 SQIVND (reference sequence). The CDR3 length is 15 residues. The V and J ends lost 1 base and 5 bases respectively, with 14 bases between them. CDR3 DNA sequence: TGTGCCAGTAGTATAGGCCCCTCCACTGTGTATGGCTACACCTTC. Translating gives CASSIGPSTVYGYTF. The whole variable domain, filled in from reference TRBV19 and TRBJ1-2, reads DGGITQSPKYLFRKEGQNVTLSCEQNLNHDAMYWYRQDPGQGLRLIYYSQIVNDFQKGDIAEGYSVSREKKESFPLTVTSAQKNPTAFYLCASSIGPSTVYGYTFGSGTRLTVV.

The V and J genes are TRBV29-1 and TRBJ1-2, with D unclear. The germline gives CDR1 SQVTM, CDR2 ANQGSEA. The CDR3 has 13 residues. Trimming left V 3 bases short and J 4 bases short, with 12 bases between. CDR3 residues: CSVEGRSRYGYTF. The CDR3 nucleotides are TGCAGCGTTGAGGGTCGGTCTCGCTATGGCTACACCTTC.

The chain is built from TRBV6-6 and TRBJ2-7; weak D call: TRBD2 (5 bases). The CDR3 runs to 13 residues. Germline V lookup: CDR1 MNHNY, CDR2 SVGAGI (reference sequence). V was cut by 6 bases and J by 7 bases, with 16 bases left in between. The CDR3 coding sequence is TGTGCCAGCAGCCAGACCCCCTGGAGGGAGCAGTACTTC. It is translated as CASSQTPWREQYF.

This clone was seen a few times. V usage is TRBV5-1 and J usage is TRBJ2-2; 9 positions agree with TRBD2. The V segment lost 2 bases and the J segment 1 base; nucleotides outside the gene matches: 15. CDR3 length: 20 amino acids. Germline CDR1 and CDR2: SGHRS and YFSETQ. CDR3 region: CASSFRVTSGNVKNTGELFF. CDR3 bases: TGCGCCAGCAGCTTTAGGGTGACTAGCGGAAACGTGAAGAACACCGGGGAGCTGTTTTTT.

This chain links TRBV2 with TRBJ2-1, with D uncertain. The germline V gene has CDR1 SNHLY and CDR2 FYNNEI. The CDR3 has 14 amino acids. V lost 8 bases and J 0 bases, leaving 11 bases between the germline ends. CDR3 amino acids: CASVPWGSYNEQFF. CDR3 nucleotide sequence: TGTGCCAGCGTTCCCTGGGGCTCCTACAATGAGCAGTTCTTC.